These T cell receptor beta chains were read from a single sample in a study of post-analysis software for immune sequencing data. TCRdb called the PCR reads again in MiXCR, with one record for every CDR3 protein. The sample carries 400,000 to 500,000 distinct CDR3 sequences, roughly 38% recorded once. The sample consisted of blood. Receptors originate from a girl between 2 and 10 years old with multiple sclerosis. Both conserved end residues are part of each CDR3. D genes are given only for firm matches. Size is omitted from some rows. Given values are once, few, many or a class for expanded clones.

TRBV7-9	-	TRBJ1-4	-	TGTGCCAGCAGGAGAGGGGCACCCGGAACAACTAATGAAAAACTGTTTTTT	CASRRGAPGTTNEKLFF
TRBV10-1	-	TRBJ2-7	few	TGCGCCAGCAGTGAGTCCCACGAGCAGTACTTC	CASSESHEQYF
TRBV24-1	-	TRBJ2-1	-	TGTGCCACCAGGTCGGGACGGACCATCGATGAGCAGTTCTTC	CATRSGRTIDEQFF
TRBV29-1	-	TRBJ2-7	-	TGCAGCGTTGGTAGGGGATTAACCTACGAGCAGTACTTC	CSVGRGLTYEQYF
TRBV11-2	TRBD1	TRBJ2-7	few	TGTGCCAGCAGCTTAGAGACAGGGGTCTACGAGCAGTACTTC	CASSLETGVYEQYF
TRBV5-1	-	TRBJ2-5	many	TGCGCCAGCAGCTTGGCCAGCACCGCCAAAGAGACCCAGTACTTC	CASSLASTAKETQYF
TRBV24-1	-	TRBJ2-7	-	TGTGCCACCAGCGAGGCCTACGAGCAGTACTTC	CATSEAYEQYF
TRBV18	-	TRBJ2-3	-	TGTGCCAGCTCACAGGGAAACACAGATACGCAGTATTTT	CASSQGNTDTQYF
TRBV20-1	TRBD1	TRBJ2-7	few	TGCAGTGCTAGAGTTACCAGGGGGCGAACTTACGAGCAGTACTTC	CSARVTRGRTYEQYF
TRBV14	-	TRBJ2-7	-	TGTACCAGCAGCACACAAGGGGGTAGCTCCTACGAGCAGTACTTC	CTSSTQGGSSYEQYF
TRBV28	-	TRBJ2-4	few	TGTGCCAGCAGTTTAAGGGGATTGGGGGGGCGAGCGTATTTAAACATTCAGTACTTC	CASSLRGLGGRAYLNIQYF
TRBV20-1	TRBD2	TRBJ2-1	few	TGCAGTGCTGGGGCCGGGGGGGATTACAATGAGCAGTTCTTC	CSAGAGGDYNEQFF
TRBV7-2	-	TRBJ2-3	few	TGTGCCAGCATACCCAGACTAGTCCGTGCTGATACGCAGTATTTT	CASIPRLVRADTQYF
TRBV10-3	TRBD1	TRBJ1-4	-	TGTGCCATCAGTGAGTCACCGGGACAGGGAGAAGAAAAACTGTTTTTT	CAISESPGQGEEKLFF
TRBV7-2	-	TRBJ2-5	-	TGTGCCAGCAGCTTATTAGTCGAGACCCAGTACTTC	CASSLLVETQYF
TRBV28	-	TRBJ2-1	few	TGTGCCAGCAGTCCCCCGGGACTTCACAATGAGCAGTTCTTC	CASSPPGLHNEQFF
TRBV5-1	-	TRBJ2-7	-	TGCGCCAGCAGCTTCGTTAACGGGGGATCCTACGAGCAGTACTTC	CASSFVNGGSYEQYF
TRBV28	TRBD1	TRBJ1-2	-	TGTGCCAGCAGTCTCTTCTTACCCGGGACAGGGGACGGCCACACCTTC	CASSLFLPGTGDGHTF
TRBV5-1	-	TRBJ1-4	-	TGCGCCAGCAGCCACGCCGAGAGGGGAAAGGCTAATGAAAAACTGTTTTTT	CASSHAERGKANEKLFF
TRBV6-5	TRBD1	TRBJ1-2	-	TGTGCCAGCAGTTCCCGGGGGACAGCCCCTTATGGCTACACCTTC	CASSSRGTAPYGYTF
TRBV20-1	-	TRBJ1-2	-	TGCAGTGCCGCCGAGACAGATTCAGGCTATGGCTACACCTTC	CSAAETDSGYGYTF
TRBV3-1	TRBD2	TRBJ2-1	-	TGTGCCAGCAGCCGTCCCAAAGAGGGACTAAGTTACAATGAGCAGTTCTTC	CASSRPKEGLSYNEQFF
TRBV11-2	TRBD1	TRBJ1-1	-	TGTGCCAGCAGCCATCGGACAGGAATGGCTTTCTTT	CASSHRTGMAFF
TRBV25-1	-	TRBJ2-3	-	TGTGCCTCCGGATTAGCCAGCACAGATACGCAGTATTTT	CASGLASTDTQYF
TRBV20-1	-	TRBJ2-1	many	TGCAGTGCTCCTGACCTAAATGAGCAGTTCTTC	CSAPDLNEQFF
TRBV28	-	TRBJ2-5	few	TGTGCCAGCAGTTTACGACCCTTCTTTCGCGCTAACAAAGAGACCCAGTACTTC	CASSLRPFFRANKETQYF
TRBV11-2	TRBD2	TRBJ2-5	-	TGTGCCAGCAGCCCCCGACTAGCGGGAGCCCTAGGGGAGACCCAGTACTTC	CASSPRLAGALGETQYF
TRBV7-9	TRBD2	TRBJ2-1	-	TGTGCCAGCAGCGTGCGAGCGGGGAGCTCCTACAATGAGCAGTTCTTC	CASSVRAGSSYNEQFF
TRBV20-1	-	TRBJ1-5	-	TGCAGTGCTAGCCTCGCAGGGAGTCCTCAGCCCCAGCATTTT	CSASLAGSPQPQHF
TRBV15	TRBD2	TRBJ2-3	-	TGTGCCACCAGCACCTCCTACGTGGCTAGCGGGGGGGATTGGGCAGATACGCAGTATTTT	CATSTSYVASGGDWADTQYF
TRBV28	-	TRBJ1-1	once	TGTGCCAGCAGAGGAGGGGATCACACTGAAGCTTTCTTT	CASRGGDHTEAFF
TRBV20-1	-	TRBJ2-1	few	TGCAGTGCTCTTCTATTGCGGGCGGGACTTGATGATGAGCAGTTCTTC	CSALLLRAGLDDEQFF
TRBV4-1	TRBD1	TRBJ1-1	-	TGCGCCAGCAGCCAGGGGAATCCAGGACAGGGTAAAGGGGACACTGAAGCTTTCTTT	CASSQGNPGQGKGDTEAFF
TRBV6-5	-	TRBJ2-3	few	TGTGCCAGCAGTTATGACTGGGGCACAGATACGCAGTATTTT	CASSYDWGTDTQYF
TRBV29-1	-	TRBJ2-5	-	TGCAGCGTTGACGGGTTCCTGGGCGAGCAGCACTTC	CSVDGFLGEQHF
TRBV2	-	TRBJ2-7	few	TGTGCCAGCAGAGGACAACCCTACGAGCAGTACTTC	CASRGQPYEQYF
TRBV11-1	TRBD1	TRBJ2-3	few	TGTGCCAGCGTCATTGGAGGACAGGCCCTGCCAGATACGCAGTATTTT	CASVIGGQALPDTQYF
TRBV6-5	TRBD1	TRBJ1-6	-	TGTGCCAGCAGTTTCTCCTGGGACAGGGATTCACCCCCCCACTTT	CASSFSWDRDSPPHF
TRBV29-1	TRBD2	TRBJ2-7	-	TGCAGCGTTCTAGCGGCTCCCTACGAGCAGTACTTC	CSVLAAPYEQYF
TRBV29-1	-	TRBJ1-2	once	TGCAGCGTGGGAGGACGGACTAACTATGGCTACACCTTC	CSVGGRTNYGYTF
TRBV5-1	TRBD2	TRBJ2-1	-	TGCGCCAGCAGTTCAACTAGCGGTAGCTCCTACAATGAGCAGTTCTTC	CASSSTSGSSYNEQFF
TRBV27	-	TRBJ2-7	-	TGTGCCAGCAGCCCAGGGAACTACGGGCAGTACTTC	CASSPGNYGQYF
TRBV5-1	TRBD1	TRBJ1-2	few	TGCGCCAGCAGTACCGGACAGGCTCTCTATGGCTACACCTTC	CASSTGQALYGYTF
TRBV28	-	TRBJ2-7	-	TGTGCCAGCAGTTTGTGGAGCCCCTCGGCTTACGAGCAGTACTTC	CASSLWSPSAYEQYF
TRBV20-1	TRBD2	TRBJ2-1	-	TGCAGTGCTAGAGACGCGGGAGGGGCCAATGAGCAGTTCTTC	CSARDAGGANEQFF
TRBV7-4	-	TRBJ2-1	few	TGTGCCAGCAGCTTCCAGGGGGGCGAATACAATGAGCAGTTCTTC	CASSFQGGEYNEQFF
TRBV11-2	TRBD1	TRBJ2-3	-	TGTGCCAGCAGCCAACTGGGACAGGGGGCGGGCGATACGCAGTATTTT	CASSQLGQGAGDTQYF
TRBV10-3	-	TRBJ1-2	-	TGTGCCATCAATACAGGGAACTATGGCTACACCTTC	CAINTGNYGYTF
TRBV6-5	-	TRBJ2-5	-	TGTGCCAGCAGTTACTCGAGTCTCGGAGAGACCCAGTACTTC	CASSYSSLGETQYF